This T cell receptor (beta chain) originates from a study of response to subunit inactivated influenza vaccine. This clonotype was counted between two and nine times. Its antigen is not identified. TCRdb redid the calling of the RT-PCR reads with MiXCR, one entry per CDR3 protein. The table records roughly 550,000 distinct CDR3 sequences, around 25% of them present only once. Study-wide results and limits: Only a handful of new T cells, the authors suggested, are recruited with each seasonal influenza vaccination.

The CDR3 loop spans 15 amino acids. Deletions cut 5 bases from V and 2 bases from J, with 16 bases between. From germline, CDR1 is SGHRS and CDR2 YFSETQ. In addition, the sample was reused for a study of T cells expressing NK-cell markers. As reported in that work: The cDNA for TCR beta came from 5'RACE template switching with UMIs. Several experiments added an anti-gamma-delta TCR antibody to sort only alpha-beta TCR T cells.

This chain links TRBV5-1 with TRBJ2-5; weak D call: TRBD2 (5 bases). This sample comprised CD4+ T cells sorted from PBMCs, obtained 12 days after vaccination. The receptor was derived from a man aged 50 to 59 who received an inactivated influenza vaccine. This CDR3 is CASRALGNPQETQYF. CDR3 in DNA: TGCGCCAGCAGGGCACTAGGGAATCCACAAGAGACCCAGTACTTC.